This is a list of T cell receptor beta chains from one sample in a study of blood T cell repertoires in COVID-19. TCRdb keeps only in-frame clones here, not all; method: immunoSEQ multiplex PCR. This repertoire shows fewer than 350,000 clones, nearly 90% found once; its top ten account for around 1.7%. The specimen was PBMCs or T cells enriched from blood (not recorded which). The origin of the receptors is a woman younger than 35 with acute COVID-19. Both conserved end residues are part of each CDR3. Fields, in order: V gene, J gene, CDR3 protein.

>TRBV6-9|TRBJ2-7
CASSYSIGESHEQYF
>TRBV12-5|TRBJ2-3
CASSGVGTDTQYF
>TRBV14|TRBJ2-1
CASSQESVRVNNEQFF
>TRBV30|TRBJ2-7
CAWSSAGWWSYEQYF
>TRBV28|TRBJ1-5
CASSFSGTGSQPQHF
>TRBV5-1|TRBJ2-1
CASSLGVDQGEQFF
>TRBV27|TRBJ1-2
CASSSRSDGEWRSYGYTF
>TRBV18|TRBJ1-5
CASSGTGTQPQHF
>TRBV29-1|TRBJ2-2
CSVGPLAGGGELFF
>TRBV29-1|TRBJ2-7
CSAGAGLGEQYF
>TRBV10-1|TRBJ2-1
CASSDSNEQFF
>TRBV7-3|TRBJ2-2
CASSSRAGANTGELFF
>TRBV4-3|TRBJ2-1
CASSQDDGRASYNEQFF